This T cell receptor (beta chain) was recovered during a study of neurological immune-mediated disorders. Study-level points and caveats: Patients with HTLV-1-associated myelopathy showed the most TCR clonal expansion. Those with multiple sclerosis showed the least, falling below healthy controls.

This clonotype was recorded a few times. Antigen specificity is unknown. Each TCR transcript was tagged with a 10-nucleotide random UMI during 5'RACE. TCRdb re-derived calls from the 5' RACE reads in MiXCR, one entry per CDR3 protein. The repertoire holds around 53,000 distinct CDR3 sequences, with more than 4% as singletons. Germline V gives CDR1 SNHLY, CDR2 FYNNEI. This CDR3 comprises 14 residues. V shed 4 bases and J shed 0 bases, with 6 bases lying between them. This sequence joins TRBV2 and TRBJ2-2; TRBD1 is a possible D gene (5 bases). Sequenced material: PBMCs. The TCR comes from a man between 45 and 60 years old with multiple sclerosis. The DNA for the CDR3 is TGTGCCAGCAGTGGACAGACGAACACCGGGGAGCTGTTTTTT. Protein sequence: CASSGQTNTGELFF.